This T cell receptor beta chain was sequenced in a study of blood T cell repertoires in COVID-19. TCRdb's copy holds only in-frame clones and misses some; the assay was immunoSEQ multiplex PCR. The sample includes 250,000 to 400,000 clones, roughly 88% of them seen just once. This TCR derives from a woman aged 25 to 39 with COVID-19, enrolled during active disease. Material: peripheral blood.

CDR3 residues: CASSFMAGDTGELFF. The CDR3 nucleotides are TGTGCCAGCAGCTTCATGGCGGGGGACACCGGGGAGCTGTTTTTT. J is TRBJ2-2 and V is TRBV7-2; 7 positions agree with TRBD2. This CDR3 has 15 residues. CDR1 is SGHTA, CDR2 FQGNSA, per germline. J gave up 3 bases and V 3 bases, and 4 bases lay outside the gene matches.